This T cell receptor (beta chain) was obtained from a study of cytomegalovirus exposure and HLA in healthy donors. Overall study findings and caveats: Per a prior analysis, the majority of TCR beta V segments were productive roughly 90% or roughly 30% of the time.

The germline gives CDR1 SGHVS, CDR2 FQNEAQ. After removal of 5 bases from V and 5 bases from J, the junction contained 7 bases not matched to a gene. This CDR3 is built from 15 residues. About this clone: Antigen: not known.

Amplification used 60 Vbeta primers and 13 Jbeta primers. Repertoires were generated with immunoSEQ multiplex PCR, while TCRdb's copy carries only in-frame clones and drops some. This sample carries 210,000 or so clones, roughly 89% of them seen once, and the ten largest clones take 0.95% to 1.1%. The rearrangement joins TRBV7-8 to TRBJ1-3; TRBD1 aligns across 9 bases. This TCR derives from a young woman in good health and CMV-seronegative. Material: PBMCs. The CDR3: CASSDRTGVRNTIYF. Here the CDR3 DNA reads TGTGCCAGCAGCGACAGGACAGGGGTTAGAAACACCATATATTTT.